The T cell receptor (beta chain) described here comes from a study of cytotoxic CD8 clonotypes in ibrutinib-treated CLL. The study's findings and limits: Age-matched healthy donor levels were exceeded by baseline clonality, which tracked circulating CD8+ T-cell counts.

Notes on this clone: What it recognizes is unknown.

Frozen-stored PBMCs produced 1.5 to 2.5 micrograms of genomic DNA for TCR beta libraries. The CDR3 has 11 amino acids. V lost 5 bases and J lost 8; bases outside the gene matches: 0. Germline V gives CDR1 DFQATT, CDR2 SNEGSKA (reference sequence). Here immunoSEQ multiplex PCR was the method, and the copy in TCRdb shows in-frame clones only, minus some. Here the sample spans roughly 190,000 clones, approximately 68% being singletons. This TCR was recovered from a human donor with chronic lymphocytic leukemia. V and J are TRBV20-1 and TRBJ1-6; 7 bases align to TRBD1. The specimen comprised PBMCs, sampled after 24 months of ibrutinib treatment. The CDR3 sequence is CSAGTDSPLHF. The CDR3, as DNA: TGCAGTGCTGGGACAGATTCACCCCTCCACTTT.